Each of the 5 T cell receptor beta chains below was sequenced from the same sample in a study of blood T cell repertoires in COVID-19. Clones were read by immunoSEQ multiplex PCR, and TCRdb kept only the in-frame ones, dropping some. The table lists approximately 360,000 clones, around 87% of them singletons. Sequences were obtained from PBMCs or T cells enriched from blood (not recorded which). The source of these receptors is a man aged 35 to 55 in a cohort exposed to, infected with or recovered from COVID-19 (not recorded which).

The rearrangement joins TRBV25-1 to TRBJ2-5; TRBD1 might be the D (6 bases). V was shortened by 2 bases and J by 2 bases, with 9 bases between the two germline ends. CDR1 and CDR2 from the germline V gene are MGHDK and SYGVNS. There are 14 residues in the CDR3. The CDR3 nucleotides are TGTGCCAGCAGTGAAGAGACAGGACAAGAGACCCAGTACTTC. It yields the protein CASSEETGQETQYF.

The V call is TRBV25-1, the J call TRBJ1-1; D is possibly TRBD1 (5 bases). This CDR3 has 14 amino acids. V was pared by 4 bases and J by 4 bases, with 13 bases between. CDR1 and CDR2 from the germline V gene are MGHDK and SYGVNS. The CDR3 protein is CASSVQGQGTEAFF. CDR3 nucleotide sequence: TGTGCCAGCAGTGTTCAGGGTCAGGGCACTGAAGCTTTCTTT.

The V gene is TRBV6-1, the J gene TRBJ1-2; D gene unclear. Germline CDR1 is MNHNS and CDR2 is SASEGT. V was pared by 1 base and J by 2 bases, with 14 bases between. This CDR3 is 16 amino acids long. CDR3 nucleotides: TGTGCCAGCAGTGAAGGGTATTCTAGCTCCAACTATGGCTACACCTTC. Translated: CASSEGYSSSNYGYTF.

The rearrangement joins TRBV24-1 to TRBJ2-7; possible D gene TRBD2, 5 bases. Trimming removed 9 bases at V and 2 bases at J, with 13 bases between. The CDR3 is 13 residues long. Germline loops: CDR1 KGHDR, CDR2 SFDVKD. The CDR3 sequence is CATANGDTYEQYF. Here the CDR3 DNA reads TGTGCCACCGCTAACGGGGATACCTACGAGCAGTACTTC.

This sequence joins TRBV9 and TRBJ1-1, with 8 bases that match TRBD1. V was clipped by 3 bases and J by 1 base; unmatched bases: 5. The CDR3 totals 15 residues. Germline CDR1 and CDR2: SGDLS and YYNGEE. The CDR3 DNA is TGTGCCAGCAGCGGAGACAGGGGTACGAACACTGAAGCTTTCTTT. Residues: CASSGDRGTNTEAFF.